This TCR beta chain stems from a study of cytomegalovirus exposure and HLA in healthy donors. Study-wide results and caveats: It was reported that the classifier diagnosed cytomegalovirus status with high specificity and sensitivity in both the original and validation cohorts.

PCR was performed using 60 Vbeta and 13 Jbeta primers. Original handling: In a later analysis, of around 83 million unique beta chains, around 11 million appeared in at least two donors. TCRdb keeps only in-frame clones here, not all; method: immunoSEQ multiplex PCR. V and J calls and clone size are as listed in that table; D and trimming were resolved from the DNA. The data contain 100,000 to 130,000 clones, over 75% of them seen just once; the ten biggest clones take up 4% to 5%. Note on this clone: The antigen remains undetermined.

This sequence originates from a male donor in good health and CMV-seronegative. The material sequenced was PBMCs.

In nucleotides, the CDR3 is TGTGCCAGCAGCTTGGTACGGGGCACTGAAGCTTTCTTT. Translated, it gives CASSLVRGTEAFF. The chain combines TRBV7-6 with TRBJ1-1; D remains unclear. V was cut by 3 bases and J by 4 bases, with 9 bases left in between. Germline-derived CDR1 and CDR2 are SGHVS and FNYEAQ. The CDR3 is 13 amino acids.